These T cell receptor beta chains were read from a single sample in a study of vaccination and CD4 T cells after COVID-19. No antigen is known for these receptors. Each CDR3 protein gets one entry after TCRdb re-called the PCR reads with MiXCR. The table has approximately 15,000 distinct CDR3 sequences, about 53% seen once. Source: CD4+ T cells from blood, cultured in vitro, taken before SARS-CoV-2 vaccination. These receptors all come from a human donor who had recovered from COVID-19. The conserved cysteine and the conserved F or W are not part of the CDR3 here. The D gene is left open where the match is weak.

j_gene,len,v_gene,d_gene,CDR3aa
TRBJ1-3,13,TRBV21-1,NA,ASSKDGTSGNTIY
TRBJ1-3,14,TRBV21-1,NA,ASSPIIGGSGNTIY
TRBJ2-4,14,TRBV6-2/TRBV6-3,TRBD2,ASSYSAGGGKNIQY
TRBJ1-2,12,TRBV19,NA,ASTQGGNFYGYT
TRBJ2-1,16,TRBV11-3,NA,ASSLESIGRGRGGEQF
TRBJ1-5,12,TRBV6-5,NA,ASSSGKSNQPQH
TRBJ1-5,11,TRBV20-1,NA,SAKGNSNQPQH
TRBJ1-6,14,TRBV6-5,NA,ASSSGGDGYNSPLH
TRBJ2-7,13,TRBV4-1,NA,ASSRTGTELDEQY
TRBJ2-2,14,TRBV7-6,NA,ASSLLKGSGTGELF
TRBJ1-3,13,TRBV7-3,TRBD1,ASSQQGRSGNTIY
TRBJ1-5,11,TRBV7-9,NA,ASSSKLGQPQH
TRBJ2-3,10,TRBV28,NA,ASSSGVDTQY
TRBJ1-5,16,TRBV6-2/TRBV6-3,NA,ASSPSTNPNSHNQPQH
TRBJ2-3,13,TRBV20-1,NA,SAIAQRKSTDTQY
TRBJ1-1,11,TRBV7-3,NA,ASSFSGNTEAF
TRBJ1-1,11,TRBV28,NA,ASSFTANTEAF
TRBJ2-3,12,TRBV19,NA,ASSIGLEVDTQY
TRBJ2-7,14,TRBV6-2/TRBV6-3,NA,ASSYSTGIGGNEQY
TRBJ1-6,13,TRBV6-1,NA,ASTTKQGSNSPLH
TRBJ2-5,14,TRBV6-1,TRBD2,ASEGTSRRGVETQY
TRBJ2-3,14,TRBV7-3,TRBD2,ASSLTASGGTDTQY